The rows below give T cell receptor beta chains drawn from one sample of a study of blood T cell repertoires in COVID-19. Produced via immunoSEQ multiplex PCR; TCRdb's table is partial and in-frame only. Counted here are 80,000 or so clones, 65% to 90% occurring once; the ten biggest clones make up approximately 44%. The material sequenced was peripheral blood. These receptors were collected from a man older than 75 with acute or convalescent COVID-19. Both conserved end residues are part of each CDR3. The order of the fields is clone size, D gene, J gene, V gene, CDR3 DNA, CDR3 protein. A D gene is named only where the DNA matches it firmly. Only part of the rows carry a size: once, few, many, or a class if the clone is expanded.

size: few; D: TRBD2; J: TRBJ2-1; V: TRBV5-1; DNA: TGCGCCAGCAGCTTACAGGCTAGGACTAGCGGGGCGAGCTCCTACAATGAGCAGTTCTTC; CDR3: CASSLQARTSGASSYNEQFF
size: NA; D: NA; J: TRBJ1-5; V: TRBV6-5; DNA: TGTGCCAGCAGCGGACAGCCTAATCAGCCCCAGCATTTT; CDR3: CASSGQPNQPQHF
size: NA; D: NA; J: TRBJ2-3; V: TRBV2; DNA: TGTGCCACCCGGGAGAACCGGGACACAGATACGCAGTATTTT; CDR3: CATRENRDTDTQYF
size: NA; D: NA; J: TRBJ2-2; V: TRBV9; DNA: TGTGCCAGCAGCGTAGACAGCTACACCGGGGAGCTGTTTTTT; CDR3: CASSVDSYTGELFF
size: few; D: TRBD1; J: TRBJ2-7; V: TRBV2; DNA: TGTGCCAGCACCCAGGGACAGGGGGGCGAGCAGTACTTC; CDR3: CASTQGQGGEQYF
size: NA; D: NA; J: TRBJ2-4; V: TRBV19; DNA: TGTGCCAGTAGTCAAGCGGGTGTAGCCAAAAACATTCAGTACTTC; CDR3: CASSQAGVAKNIQYF
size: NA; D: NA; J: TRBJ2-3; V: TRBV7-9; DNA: TGTGCCAGCAGCCCCTCGGGTGGCACAGATACGCAGTATTTT; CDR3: CASSPSGGTDTQYF
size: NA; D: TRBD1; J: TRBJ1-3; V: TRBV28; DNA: TGTGCCAGCAGAAAACAGGGGCCAAGATCGAACACCATATATTTT; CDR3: CASRKQGPRSNTIYF
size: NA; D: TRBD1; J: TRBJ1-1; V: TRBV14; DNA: TGTGCCAGCAGCCTCCTGGACAGGTTGAACACTGAAGCTTTCTTT; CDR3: CASSLLDRLNTEAFF
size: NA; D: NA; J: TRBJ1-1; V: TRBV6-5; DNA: TGTGCCAGCACGCCGGCGGGGGACCGTGAAGCTTTCTTT; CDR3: CASTPAGDREAFF
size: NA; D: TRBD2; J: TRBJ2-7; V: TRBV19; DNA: TGTGCCAGTAGTAAAGCGGGAGGGTCCTACGAGCAGTACTTC; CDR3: CASSKAGGSYEQYF
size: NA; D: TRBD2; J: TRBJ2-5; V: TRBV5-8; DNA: TGTGCCAGCAGCTTGGCCGCCCTAGCGGGAGGACAAGAGACCCAGTACTTC; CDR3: CASSLAALAGGQETQYF
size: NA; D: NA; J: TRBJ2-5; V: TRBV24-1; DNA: TGTGCCACCAGTGATCCCCGCGAGGAGACCCAGTACTTC; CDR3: CATSDPREETQYF
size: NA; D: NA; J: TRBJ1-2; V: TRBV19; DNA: TGTGCCAGTAGACCGACAGGTCTTTATGGCTACACCTTC; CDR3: CASRPTGLYGYTF
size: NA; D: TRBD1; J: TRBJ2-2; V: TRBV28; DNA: TGTGCCAGCAGCTCACCTTCCGGGACAGGGGCCACCGGGGAGCTGTTTTTT; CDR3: CASSSPSGTGATGELFF
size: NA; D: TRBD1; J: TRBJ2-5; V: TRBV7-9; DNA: TGTGCCAGCAGCGCCCTCGGGACAGCTCAAGAGACCCAGTACTTC; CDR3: CASSALGTAQETQYF